The 23 T cell receptor beta chains given below trace back to one sample, sequenced in a study of blood T cell repertoires in COVID-19 (dated by TCRdb to about 2020). The protocol used for the library was the immunoSEQ multiplex PCR assay. In its TCRdb copy, this immuneACCESS table keeps in-frame sequences only and misses some clones. Where compared with another copy, unresolved V genes explain less than half of these, and the others have no known cause. This sample gives some 280,000 clones in total; 75% to 90% of them show up just once. 0.85% to 1% of the sample goes to the ten largest clones. The source material was peripheral blood. Receptors were obtained from a woman in her forties who had recovered from COVID-19.

The rearrangement links TRBV18 to TRBJ2-1, with D hard to call. The CDR3 has 12 residues. The V end was cut by 0 bases, the J end by 9 bases, with 6 bases between. CDR1 is KGHSH and CDR2 is LQKENI in the germline V gene. CDR3 DNA sequence: TGTGCCAGCTCACCACCCACGGTTGAGCAGTTCTTC. Residues: CASSPPTVEQFF.

Written as DNA, the CDR3 is TGCGCCAGCAGCTCTACTAGCGAGTACAATGAGCAGTTCTTC. Translated, it gives CASSSTSEYNEQFF. This chain uses TRBV5-1 with TRBJ2-1, with 7 bases lining up with TRBD2. The length of the CDR3 is 14 residues. Germline CDR1 SGHRS, CDR2 YFSETQ. With V trimmed by 3 bases and J by 4 bases, 4 bases remained unmatched.

The chain employs TRBV2 and TRBJ1-5, with no clear D. Germline CDR1 and CDR2: SNHLY and FYNNEI. V lost 6 bases and J 6 bases, leaving 12 bases between the germline ends. CDR3 length: 13 amino acids. The CDR3 is CASSGEGSQPQHF. DNA for the CDR3: TGTGCCAGCAGCGGGGAGGGTAGTCAGCCCCAGCATTTT.

The sample holds a few counts of this clone. The chain carries TRBV5-1 and TRBJ1-1; TRBD1 agrees at 9 bases. This CDR3 spans 15 amino acids. The germline V gene has CDR1 SGHRS and CDR2 YFSETQ. Trimming cost V 3 bases and J 2 bases; bases outside gene matches: 5. CDR3 loop: CASSSTGGHNTEAFF. Here the CDR3 DNA reads TGCGCCAGCAGCTCCACAGGGGGCCATAACACTGAAGCTTTCTTT.

V and J are TRBV7-7 and TRBJ2-5, with 7 bases matching TRBD1. The CDR3 contains 15 residues. Germline V gives CDR1 SSHAT, CDR2 FNYEAQ (reference sequence). V lost 0 bases and J lost 5; bases outside the gene matches: 6. The CDR3 DNA sequence: TGTGCCAGCAGCTTAGCCCGGACAGGTGGGGAGACCCAGTACTTC. The encoded protein is CASSLARTGGETQYF.

This clone was detected only once. V and J are TRBV28 and TRBJ1-5; D gene unclear. CDR1 is MDHEN, CDR2 SYDVKM, per germline. Trimming left V 3 bases short and J 3 bases short, with 9 bases between. The CDR3 runs 14 residues. CDR3 coding DNA: TGTGCCAGCAGTTTTCGACGGGACAATCAGCCCCAGCATTTT. Protein: CASSFRRDNQPQHF. Using reference TRBV28 and TRBJ1-5 for the parts outside the CDR3, the full variable domain is DVKVTQSSRYLVKRTGEKVFLECVQDMDHENMFWYRQDPGLGLRLIYFSYDVKMKEKGDIPEGYSVSREKKERFSLILESASTNQTSMYLCASSFRRDNQPQHFGDGTRLSIL.

This chain joins TRBV12-3 or TRBV12-4 and TRBJ1-2; D remains ambiguous. This CDR3 region has 13 residues. V was clipped by 4 bases and J by 6 bases, with 12 bases between them. The CDR3 region is CASSYRTADGYTF. In DNA, the CDR3 is TGTGCCAGCAGTTATCGGACTGCCGATGGCTACACCTTC.

The chain couples TRBV28 to TRBJ2-2; 8 bases fit TRBD2. CDR3 length: 18 residues. The germline gives CDR1 MDHEN, CDR2 SYDVKM. Trimming removed 3 bases from V and 2 bases from J; junction bases left unmatched: 11. CDR3 residues: CASSFISRLAGNTGELFF. Written as DNA, the CDR3 is TGTGCCAGCAGTTTCATTTCACGTCTAGCGGGTAACACCGGGGAGCTGTTTTTT.

In its sample, this clone was seen a few times. This chain joins TRBV19 and TRBJ1-5, with 7 bases matching TRBD1. With 5 bases clipped from V and 0 bases from J, the junction kept 7 bases outside the gene matches. CDR1 LNHDA and CDR2 SQIVND come from the germline V gene (reference sequence). This CDR3 has 16 residues. The CDR3 sequence is CASSPLTGNSNQPQHF. The CDR3, as DNA: TGTGCCAGTAGTCCACTGACAGGGAATAGCAATCAGCCCCAGCATTTT.

The J gene is TRBJ2-7, the V gene TRBV3-1 (or the pseudogene TRBV3-2), with a weak D call TRBD2 (5 bases). The CDR3 is made up of 14 amino acids. Germline-derived CDR1 and CDR2 are LGHDT and YNNKEL (reference sequence). Trimming removed 1 base at V and 5 bases at J, with 12 bases between. The CDR3 DNA reads as TGTGCCAGCAGCCAAGCCGGGCCACTAGACGAGCAGTACTTC. Translation gives CASSQAGPLDEQYF.

V usage is TRBV4-2 and J usage is TRBJ1-1; 7 nucleotides agree with TRBD1. From germline, CDR1 is LGHNA and CDR2 YNFKEQ. CDR3 length: 15 amino acids. Unmatched junction bases numbered 7, after V lost 0 bases and J lost 6 bases. The CDR3 spells CASSQDLTGSAEAFF. The CDR3 DNA reads TGTGCCAGCAGCCAAGATCTGACAGGGTCGGCTGAAGCTTTCTTT.

The rearrangement uses TRBV19 and TRBJ2-1, with TRBD2 matching 11 bases. Germline V CDR1 and CDR2: LNHDA, SQIVND (reference sequence). V trimming: 4 bases; J trimming: 8 bases; junction bases outside the gene matches: 22. The CDR3 totals 20 residues. The CDR3 spells CASSRPGLAEGDVWGHEQFF. CDR3 bases: TGTGCCAGTAGTAGACCGGGACTAGCGGAAGGGGACGTATGGGGACATGAGCAGTTCTTC.

This chain links TRBV7-9 with TRBJ2-5, with D perhaps TRBD1 (6 bases). The CDR3 runs 14 residues. Germline CDR1 and CDR2: SEHNR and FQNEAQ (reference sequence). With 3 bases removed from V and 3 bases from J, the gap between germline ends came to 11 bases. As DNA, the CDR3 is TGTGCCAGCAGCTTGTCGGACAGAGAAGAGACCCAGTACTTC. This gives the protein CASSLSDREETQYF.

V is TRBV9 and J is TRBJ1-4; 11 positions match TRBD1. The junction had 12 bases not matched to a gene; V was cut back by 4 bases and J by 7 bases. Looked up from germline, CDR1 is SGDLS and CDR2 is YYNGEE. This CDR3 is 17 amino acids long. CDR3 sequence: CASSSRTGGAVGEKLFF. CDR3 bases: TGTGCCAGCAGCTCCCGGACAGGGGGCGCGGTCGGTGAAAAACTGTTTTTT.

The V and J genes are TRBV3-1 (or the pseudogene TRBV3-2) and TRBJ1-2; 8 bases align to TRBD1. Germline V lookup: CDR1 LGHDT, CDR2 YNNKEL (reference sequence). The CDR3 extends over 16 amino acids. Germline trimming cut 0 bases from V and 7 bases from J; bases unmatched to any gene: 10. CDR3 protein: CASSQDVGRGLFGYTF. CDR3 in DNA: TGTGCCAGCAGCCAAGATGTGGGCAGGGGGCTGTTTGGCTACACCTTC.

The chain has TRBV4-2 and TRBJ2-1; 15 bases match TRBD2. The CDR3 runs 17 residues. Germline CDR1 reads LGHNA; CDR2 reads YNFKEQ. Trimming cost V 0 bases and J 7 bases; bases outside gene matches: 4. CDR3 DNA: TGTGCCAGCAGCCAAGACGGACTAGCGGGAGGGAAGAATGAGCAGTTCTTC. Protein: CASSQDGLAGGKNEQFF.

Here the CDR3 reads CASSQDYRGLTYEQYF. In DNA, the CDR3 is TGCGCCAGCAGCCAAGATTACAGGGGGCTAACCTACGAGCAGTACTTC. J is TRBJ2-7 and V is TRBV4-1, with 9 bases that match TRBD1. This CDR3 is 16 amino acids long. The ends lost 0 bases at V and 2 bases at J; junction bases unmatched: 5. Germline V gene data show CDR1 as MGHRA and CDR2 as YSYEKL.

This clone was counted once. The J gene is TRBJ2-3, the V gene TRBV3-1 (or the pseudogene TRBV3-2); D gene uncertain. CDR3 size: 13 residues. The germline gives CDR1 LGHDT, CDR2 YNNKEL (reference sequence). The ends were cut back, 5 bases at V and 1 base at J, with 7 bases in the middle. CDR3 nucleotides: TGTGCCAGCAGCTCCTCCGGCACAGATACGCAGTATTTT. Translating gives CASSSSGTDTQYF.

The CDR3 DNA reads TGTGCCAGCTCACCACCGTTCCAGTTTGGGGGGTTTCCCTACGAGCAGTACTTC. This gives the protein CASSPPFQFGGFPYEQYF. The chain employs TRBV18 and TRBJ2-7; D perhaps matches TRBD2 (6 bases). V gave up 0 bases and J gave up 2 bases, with 20 bases separating them. Germline V gene data show CDR1 as KGHSH and CDR2 as LQKENI. The CDR3 sequence is 18 residues long.

The CDR3 DNA follows: TGTGCCAGCAGTGACGTGGGACTAGCGCCCTACAATGAGCAGTTCTTC. Amino acid sequence: CASSDVGLAPYNEQFF. The V gene is TRBV6-4, the J gene TRBJ2-1, with TRBD2 matching 10 bases. Trimming took 2 bases from V and 2 from J; bases not matched to a gene: 3. The CDR3 contains 16 residues. Germline CDR1 MRHNA, CDR2 SNTAGT.

The V and J genes are TRBV27 and TRBJ2-1; 7 nucleotides match TRBD2. Germline-derived CDR1 and CDR2 are MNHEY and SMNVEV (reference sequence). V lost 2 bases and J lost 2; bases outside the gene matches: 3. CDR3 length: 15 amino acids. CDR3 sequence reads: CASSLTGGPYNEQFF. The CDR3, as DNA: TGTGCCAGCAGTTTAACGGGAGGACCCTACAATGAGCAGTTCTTC.

The CDR3 sequence: CASSNGQQPYEQYF. As DNA, the CDR3 is TGTGCCAGTAGTAATGGACAGCAACCTTACGAGCAGTACTTC. This chain uses TRBV19 with TRBJ2-7; D possibly corresponds to TRBD1 (6 bases). This CDR3 contains 14 residues. CDR1 and CDR2 (germline): LNHDA, SQIVND (reference sequence). Trimming removed 4 bases at V and 4 bases at J, with 14 bases between. Using reference TRBV19 and TRBJ2-7 for the parts outside the CDR3, the full variable domain is DGGITQSPKYLFRKEGQNVTLSCEQNLNHDAMYWYRQDPGQGLRLIYYSQIVNDFQKGDIAEGYSVSREKKESFPLTVTSAQKNPTAFYLCASSNGQQPYEQYFGPGTRLTVT.

J is TRBJ1-2 and V is TRBV28, with D possibly matching TRBD1 (5 bases). Trimming took off 5 bases at V and 2 bases at J, with 15 bases between the two ends. The CDR3 totals 15 residues. Germline assignment: CDR1 MDHEN and CDR2 SYDVKM. The CDR3, as DNA: TGTGCCAGCAGTGACCGGGGGGGTTCAAACTATGGCTACACCTTC. It codes for CASSDRGGSNYGYTF.